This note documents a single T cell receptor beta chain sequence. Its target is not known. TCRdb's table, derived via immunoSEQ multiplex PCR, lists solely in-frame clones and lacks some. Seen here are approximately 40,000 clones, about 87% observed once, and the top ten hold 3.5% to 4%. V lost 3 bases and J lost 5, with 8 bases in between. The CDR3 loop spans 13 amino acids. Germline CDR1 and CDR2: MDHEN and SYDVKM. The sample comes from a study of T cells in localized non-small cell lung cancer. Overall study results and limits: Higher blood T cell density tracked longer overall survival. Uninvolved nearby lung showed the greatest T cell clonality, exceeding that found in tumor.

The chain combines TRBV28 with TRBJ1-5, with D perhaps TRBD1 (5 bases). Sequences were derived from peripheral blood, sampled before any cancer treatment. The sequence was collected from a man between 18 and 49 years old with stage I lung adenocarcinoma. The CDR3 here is CASSLGRDQPQHF. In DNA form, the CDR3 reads TGTGCCAGCAGTTTGGGACGGGATCAGCCCCAGCATTTT.